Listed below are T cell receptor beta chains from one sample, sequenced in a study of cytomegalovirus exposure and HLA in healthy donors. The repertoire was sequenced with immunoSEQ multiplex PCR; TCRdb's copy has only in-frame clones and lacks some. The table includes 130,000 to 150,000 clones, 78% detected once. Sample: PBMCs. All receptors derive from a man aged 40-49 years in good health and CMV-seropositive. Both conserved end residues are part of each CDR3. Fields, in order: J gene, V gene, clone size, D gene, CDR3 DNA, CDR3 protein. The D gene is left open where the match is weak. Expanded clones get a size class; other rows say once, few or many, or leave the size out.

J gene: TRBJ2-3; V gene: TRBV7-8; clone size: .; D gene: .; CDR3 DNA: TGTGCCAGCAGCTCGGAGGCAGATACGCAGTATTTT; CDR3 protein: CASSSEADTQYF
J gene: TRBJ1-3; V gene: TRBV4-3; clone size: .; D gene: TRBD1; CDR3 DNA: TGCGCCAGCAGCCAAGATCGGCGGGACAGGGATGGTAACACCATATATTTT; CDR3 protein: CASSQDRRDRDGNTIYF
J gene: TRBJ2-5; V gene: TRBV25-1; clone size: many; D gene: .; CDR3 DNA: TGTGCCAGCAGTGTAGGGGCCAGAGAGACCCAGTACTTC; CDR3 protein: CASSVGARETQYF
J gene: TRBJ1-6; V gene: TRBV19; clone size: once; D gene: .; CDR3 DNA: TGTGCCACGGAGACAGGACTTTCCCCCCTCCACTTT; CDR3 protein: CATETGLSPLHF
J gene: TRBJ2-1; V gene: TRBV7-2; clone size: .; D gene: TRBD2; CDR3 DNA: TGTGCCAGCAGCCCTAAGAGCGGGAGGAATGAGCAGTTCTTC; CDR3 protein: CASSPKSGRNEQFF
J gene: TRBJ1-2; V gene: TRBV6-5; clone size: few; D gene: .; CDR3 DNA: TGTGCCAGCAGTTCCGCCCCCACAGGGCCCGATGGCTACACCTTC; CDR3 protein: CASSSAPTGPDGYTF
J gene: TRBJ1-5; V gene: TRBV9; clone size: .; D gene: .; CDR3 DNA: TGTGCCAGCAGCGTGAGGGACACCGGGGAGCCCCAGCATTTT; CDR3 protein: CASSVRDTGEPQHF
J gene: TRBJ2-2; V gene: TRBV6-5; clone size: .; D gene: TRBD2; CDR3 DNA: TGTGCCAGCAGTTCCGAGACTAGCGGGAGCTCCGGGGAGCTGTTTTTT; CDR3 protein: CASSSETSGSSGELFF
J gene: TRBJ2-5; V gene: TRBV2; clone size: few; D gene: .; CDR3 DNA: TGTGCCAGCAGTGAACCGGAGGGCTACTTC; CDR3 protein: CASSEPEGYF
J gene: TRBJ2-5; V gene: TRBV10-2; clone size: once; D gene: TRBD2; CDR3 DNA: TGCGCCAGCAGAGGACTAGCCGGAGAGACCCAGTACTTC; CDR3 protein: CASRGLAGETQYF
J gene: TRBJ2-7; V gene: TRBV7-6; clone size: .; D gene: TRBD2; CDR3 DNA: TGTGCCAGCAGCAATACTAGCGGGAGCTTCTCCTACGAGCAGTACTTC; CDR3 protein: CASSNTSGSFSYEQYF
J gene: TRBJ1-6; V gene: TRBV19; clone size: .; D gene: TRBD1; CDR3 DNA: TGTGCCAGTAGTACGACAGGGGTAAATTCACCCCTCCACTTT; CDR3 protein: CASSTTGVNSPLHF
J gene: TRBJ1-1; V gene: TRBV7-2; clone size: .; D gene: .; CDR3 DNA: TGTGCCAGCAGCTTAGTCGGGAACACTGAAGCTTTCTTT; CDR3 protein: CASSLVGNTEAFF
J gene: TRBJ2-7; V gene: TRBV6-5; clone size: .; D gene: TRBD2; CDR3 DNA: TGTGCCAGTCAATCCTATAGCGGGAGGGTCGACGAGCAGTACTTC; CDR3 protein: CASQSYSGRVDEQYF
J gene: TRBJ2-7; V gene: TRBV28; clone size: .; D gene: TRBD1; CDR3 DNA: TGTGCCAGCAGTACTCGACAGGGATCTTTGTACTTC; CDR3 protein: CASSTRQGSLYF
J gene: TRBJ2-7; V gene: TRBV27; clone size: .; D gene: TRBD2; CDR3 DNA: TGTGCCAGCAGTTATAGCGGGGGAGGGGGCTACGAGCAGTACTTC; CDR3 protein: CASSYSGGGGYEQYF
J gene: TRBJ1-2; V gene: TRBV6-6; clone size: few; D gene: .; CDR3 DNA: TGTGCCAGCAGTTACGACGGGGGGGGTGGCTACACCTTC; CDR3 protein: CASSYDGGGGYTF
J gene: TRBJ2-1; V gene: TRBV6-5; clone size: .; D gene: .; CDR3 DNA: TGTGCCAGCAGTGACTCGGAACAGAATGAGCAGTTCTTC; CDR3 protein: CASSDSEQNEQFF
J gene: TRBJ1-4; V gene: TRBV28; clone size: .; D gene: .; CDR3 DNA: TGTGCCAGCAGTTTATTAGGACAATCAACTAATGAAAAACTGTTTTTT; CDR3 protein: CASSLLGQSTNEKLFF
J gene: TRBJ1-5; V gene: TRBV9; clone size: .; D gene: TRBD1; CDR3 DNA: TGTGCCAGCGGTCCAGGGGGCAGAAGCAATCAGCCCCAGCATTTT; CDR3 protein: CASGPGGRSNQPQHF
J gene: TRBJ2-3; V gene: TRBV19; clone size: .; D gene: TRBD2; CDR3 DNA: TGTGCCAGTAGTATGGAGTTGTCAGCGGGAGGGCCGGATACGCAGTATTTT; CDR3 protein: CASSMELSAGGPDTQYF
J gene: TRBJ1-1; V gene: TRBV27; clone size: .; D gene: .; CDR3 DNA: TGTGCCAGCAGTTTAGTAGGGGCGAACACTGAAGCTTTCTTT; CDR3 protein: CASSLVGANTEAFF
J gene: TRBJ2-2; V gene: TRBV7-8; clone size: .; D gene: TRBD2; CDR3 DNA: TGTGCCAGCAGCTTTATAGCGGGAGGGTCCGCCGGGGAGCTGTTTTTT; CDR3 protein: CASSFIAGGSAGELFF
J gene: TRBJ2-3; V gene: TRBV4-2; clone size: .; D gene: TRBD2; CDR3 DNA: TGTGCCAGCAGCCGCAGAGGAGGTCCTAGCGGAGGCACTGGGGCTAGCACAGATACGCAGTATTTT; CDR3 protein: CASSRRGGPSGGTGASTDTQYF
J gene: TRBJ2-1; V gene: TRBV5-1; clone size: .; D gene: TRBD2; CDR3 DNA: TGCGCCAGCAGCTTGGGGACTAGCGGGAGGTGGAATGAGCAGTTCTTC; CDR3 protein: CASSLGTSGRWNEQFF
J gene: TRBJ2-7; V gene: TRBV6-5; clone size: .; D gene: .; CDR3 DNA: TGTGCCGCCGGCGGACAAGGATACGAGCAGTACTTC; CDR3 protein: CAAGGQGYEQYF
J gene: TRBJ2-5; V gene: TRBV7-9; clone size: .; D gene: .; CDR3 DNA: TGTTCCAGCAGTCTTCGCGAGGGTGGGCAAGAGACCCAGTACTTC; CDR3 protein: CSSSLREGGQETQYF
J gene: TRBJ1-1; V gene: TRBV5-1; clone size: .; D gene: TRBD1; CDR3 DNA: TGCGCCAGCAGCCTCCCGGGACAGGGTATAAACACTGAAGCTTTCTTT; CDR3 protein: CASSLPGQGINTEAFF
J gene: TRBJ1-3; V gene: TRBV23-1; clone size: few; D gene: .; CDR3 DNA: TGCGCCAGCAGTCGAGCAGGGTCTGGAAACACCATATATTTT; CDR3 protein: CASSRAGSGNTIYF
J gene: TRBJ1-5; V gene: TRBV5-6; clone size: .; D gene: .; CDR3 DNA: TGTGCCAGCAGCTTGTTGGGCAGCAATCAGCCCCAGCATTTT; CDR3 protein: CASSLLGSNQPQHF
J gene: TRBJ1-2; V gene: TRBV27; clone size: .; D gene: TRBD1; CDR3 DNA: TGTGCCAGCACCCCGAGACAGGGAGGTAACTATGGCTACACCTTC; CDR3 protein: CASTPRQGGNYGYTF
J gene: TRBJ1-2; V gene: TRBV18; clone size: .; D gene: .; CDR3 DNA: TGTGCCAGCTCACCCCTGGGGGCGGAGGGCTACACCTTC; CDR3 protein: CASSPLGAEGYTF
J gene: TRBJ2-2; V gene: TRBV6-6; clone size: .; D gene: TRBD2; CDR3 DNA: TGTGCCAGCAGGGGGGAAGGCGGGAGAGGGTTCGGGGGGCTGTTTTTT; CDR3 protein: CASRGEGGRGFGGLFF
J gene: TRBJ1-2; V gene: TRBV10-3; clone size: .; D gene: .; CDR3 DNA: TGTGCCATCAGTGACCCGCAGAAGAATGGCTACACCTTC; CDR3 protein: CAISDPQKNGYTF
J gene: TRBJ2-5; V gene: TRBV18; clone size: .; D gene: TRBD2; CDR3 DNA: TGTGCCAGCTCACCTAGGACTAGCGGGAGTGGGGAGACCCAGTACTTC; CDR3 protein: CASSPRTSGSGETQYF
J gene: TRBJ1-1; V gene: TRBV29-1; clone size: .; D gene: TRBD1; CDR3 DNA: TGCAGCGCCGCACCCGACAGGGTGAGCACTGAAGCTTTCTTT; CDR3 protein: CSAAPDRVSTEAFF
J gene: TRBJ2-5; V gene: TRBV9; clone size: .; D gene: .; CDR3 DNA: TGTGCCAGCAGCAGAGATACAGGGTTAGAGACCCAGTACTTC; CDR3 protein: CASSRDTGLETQYF
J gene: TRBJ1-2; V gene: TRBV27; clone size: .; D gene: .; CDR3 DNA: TGTGCCAGCAGTACAGGCCTGGTTGGCTACACCTTC; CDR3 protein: CASSTGLVGYTF
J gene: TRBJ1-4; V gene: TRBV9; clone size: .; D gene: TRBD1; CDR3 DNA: TGTGCCAGCAGCGTAGCAGGACAGGGAATCCTGTTTTTT; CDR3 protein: CASSVAGQGILFF